This T cell receptor (beta chain) emerged from a study of memory CD4+ T cells and cytomegalovirus serostatus (dated by TCRdb to the late 2010s). About the study as a whole: The cohort comprised about 33 healthy Belgian adults, 9 CMV seropositive and around 25 CMV seronegative. To replicate a published TCR-based CMV serostatus classifier, the study sequenced CD4+ memory TCRbeta repertoires from a Belgian cohort whose cytomegalovirus serostatus was known. General study outcomes and caveats: Unlike the original study, which covered naive and memory CD4+ and CD8+ populations, the Belgian study sequenced only CD4+CD45RO+ memory cells. Of 164 previously reported CMV-associated TCRbeta sequences, approximately 70 appeared in the CD4+ memory repertoires, each in one to five individuals. On the Belgian cohort, the classifier built on the original framework reached a median bootstrapped AUC of about 0.95, with a 95% CI of 0.76-1.00. The results were interpreted as suggesting that the CMV-associated TCR signature is largely present in the CD4+ memory repertoire. For CMV serostatus prediction, a median bootstrapped AUC of roughly 0.94 was reached with the original framework, and a median bootstrapped AUC of roughly 0.92 was reached with a US-trained random forest.

A word on this clone: The antigen it recognizes is unknown. No much larger clone is present one base from it, and per-base qualities are unavailable.

The Quick-DNA Microprep Kit was used to extract genomic DNA from the sorted cells. TCRbeta DNA was amplified with the immunoSEQ hsTCRbeta kit following the manufacturer's protocol. An Illumina MiSeq instrument was used to sequence the TCRbeta libraries. In the authors' own workflow: After out-of-frame sequences were removed, 2,204,828 distinct TCRbeta sequences remained, averaging around 67,000 per individual. Two values were used to score each individual: the count of over 150 previously reported CMV-associated TCRbeta sequences and the total count of productive distinct TCRbeta sequences. A beta-binomial model was reimplemented in Python, and scikit-learn random forests with default parameters were trained on data from the US cohort. Classifier performance on the Belgian cohort was reported as the median AUC with percentile confidence intervals calculated over 10,000 bootstrap iterations. TCRdb took over this immuneACCESS table, retaining in-frame rearrangements with V and J assigned. Such tables are incomplete; in checked studies, under half of the missing clones stem from an unresolved V gene, and the remainder is unexplained. Clone size and V and J calls were adopted from that table, with D and trimming inferred from the DNA. The table for this sample lists tens of thousands of clones; around 77% of them were counted only once. Clones ranked in the top ten supply almost 0.9% of the sample.

Single viable CD3+CD4+CD8-CD45RO+ cells were sorted as memory CD4+ T cells on a FACSAria II. CMV serostatus was determined using a Roche Elecsys assay that detects serum IgG against CMV pp150, pp28, p38 and p52. Once the samples were thawed, total CD4+ T cells were enriched through positive selection using CD4 magnetic microbeads. The samples came from a separate study whose specific focus was interrogating the CD4+ T cell memory repertoire. Peripheral blood mononuclear cells were isolated and cryopreserved following standard operating procedures; serum was stored at -80 °C. CD3-PerCP (BW264/56), CD4-APC (RPA-T4), CD45RO-PE (UCHT1) and CD8-Pacific Orange (3B5) antibodies were used for staining, and non-viable cells were excluded with Sytox blue. There are 12 amino acids in the CDR3, from cysteine to phenylalanine inclusive. Only CDR3 DNA remains: 36 bases, in frame from the first base. The germline V gene provides CDR1 SGHRS and CDR2 YFSETQ. A distance of 2 bases separates the germline ends of V and J, which lose 0 bases and 2 bases respectively.

This receptor was taken from an adult in good health and CMV-seronegative. Source material: memory CD4+ T cells from blood. The sequence links TRBV5-1 to TRBJ2-5; too little of a D gene remains to name it. The CDR3 protein is CASSLGQETQYF. The DNA reads as follows: TGCGCCAGCAGCTTGGGGCAAGAGACCCAGTACTTC.